The 25 T cell receptor beta chains below were found in one sample sequenced in a study of blood T cells in healthy people across ages. Alongside a J-beta primer mix, a sample-barcoded 5' primer served in a second PCR lasting roughly 6 to 11 cycles. TCRdb recomputed calls from the 5' RACE reads with MiXCR, one row per CDR3 protein. The data contain some 1.5 million distinct CDR3 sequences, 25% to 30% of them singletons. The sequenced sample was blood. The receptor source for this set is a woman between 25 and 40 years old in good health.

A remark on this clonotype: A much larger clone lies a single base off, so this may be a read error. J is TRBJ2-7 and V is TRBV12-3 or TRBV12-4; D is undetermined. The CDR3 is 13 amino acids. The CDR3 DNA sequence: TGTACCAGCAGTTTTGTGAAGTCCTACGAGCAGTACTTC. Protein sequence: CTSSFVKSYEQYF.

The V gene is TRBV3-1, the J gene TRBJ2-3; D perhaps matches TRBD2 (5 bases). The CDR3 spans 14 residues. Trimming took off 1 base at V and 5 bases at J, with 10 bases between the two ends. Germline-derived CDR1 and CDR2 are LGHDT and YNNKEL (reference sequence). The CDR3: CASSQGASQDTQYF. The CDR3 DNA sequence: TGTGCCAGCAGCCAAGGAGCTAGCCAAGATACGCAGTATTTT.

A word on this clonotype: The CDR3 does not close with the conserved phenylalanine or tryptophan, likely indicating a read error. The chain joins TRBV27 to TRBJ1-5; no definite D call. Germline V CDR1 and CDR2: MNHEY, SMNVEV (reference sequence). Trimming removed 2 bases from V and 5 bases from J, with 7 bases in between. This CDR3 comprises 13 residues. The CDR3 region is CASSLGSDQPQHV. The CDR3 DNA follows: TGTGCCAGCAGTTTAGGGTCAGATCAGCCCCAGCATGTT.

This rearrangement joins TRBV20-1 to TRBJ2-5; TRBD2 agrees at 14 bases. The assigned J gene may be wrong: the sequence end matches TRBJ2-7 better. CDR1 DFQATT and CDR2 SNEGSKA come from the germline V gene (reference sequence). CDR3 length equals 15 residues. The CDR3 DNA reads TGCAGTGCTAGAAAGACTAGCGGGAGGGCCTACGAGCAGTACTTC. Its translation is CSARKTSGRAYEQYF.

This clonotype occurred once. The chain combines TRBV2 with TRBJ1-2; 7 positions match TRBD1. The germline gives CDR1 SNHLY, CDR2 FYNNEI. The CDR3 has 14 residues. Trimming cost V 7 bases and J 1 base; bases outside gene matches: 6. Written as DNA, the CDR3 is TGTGCCAGCATAAGAGACAGGGATAACTATGGCTACACCTTC. Residues: CASIRDRDNYGYTF.

Here the CDR3 reads CASSDAGRANGYTF. Here the CDR3 DNA reads TGTGCCAGCAGTGACGCCGGGAGGGCGAATGGCTACACCTTC. This chain uses TRBV25-1 with TRBJ1-2; D remains ambiguous. Germline loops: CDR1 MGHDK, CDR2 SYGVNS. The CDR3 totals 14 residues. V was pared by 3 bases and J by 6 bases, with 14 bases between.

This clonotype was seen more than once but under ten times. The rearrangement links TRBV20-1 to TRBJ2-7; D might be TRBD1 (6 bases). The CDR3 has 13 amino acids. With 1 base removed from V and 2 bases from J, the gap between germline ends came to 9 bases. Germline CDR1 is DFQATT and CDR2 is SNEGSKA (reference sequence). The CDR3 here is CSARVSGAYEQYF. CDR3 nucleotides: TGCAGTGCTAGAGTTTCAGGGGCCTACGAGCAGTACTTC.

This clonotype was detected only a few times. The J gene is TRBJ1-2, the V gene TRBV7-9, with D possibly matching TRBD1 (6 bases). The germline V and J ends were trimmed by 8 bases and 2 bases, with 18 bases remaining between them. Germline V gives CDR1 SEHNR, CDR2 FQNEAQ (reference sequence). The length of the CDR3 is 15 residues. In nucleotides, the CDR3 is TGTGCCAGCTCGGGGGGGCAGGCCTACAACTATGGCTACACCTTC. Protein product: CASSGGQAYNYGYTF.

This chain connects TRBV6-1 to TRBJ2-7; 10 bases fit TRBD1. Unmatched junction bases numbered 11, after V lost 7 bases and J lost 2 bases. The CDR3 loop spans 16 amino acids. The germline V gene encodes CDR1 MNHNS and CDR2 SASEGT. The DNA for the CDR3 is TGTGCCAGCACCCTTAACGGCGGGACAGGGGCCTACGAGCAGTACTTC. Translating gives CASTLNGGTGAYEQYF.

This clonotype appeared a few times. This chain uses TRBV28 with TRBJ2-7; weak D call: TRBD2 (5 bases). Germline V gives CDR1 MDHEN, CDR2 SYDVKM. V dropped 5 bases and J dropped 4 bases, with 15 bases sitting between them. The CDR3 totals 14 residues. The CDR3 protein is CASSISGNLYEQYF. The CDR3 region has the DNA TGTGCCAGCAGTATTTCCGGGAACTTATACGAGCAGTACTTC.

In regard to this clonotype: At one end, the junction sequence differs from germline, possibly due to a read error. This chain joins TRBV6-6 and TRBJ2-7; 7 bases map to TRBD2. The CDR3 loop spans 16 amino acids. The germline CDR1 and CDR2 sequences are MNHNY and SVGAGI (reference sequence). The CDR3 nucleotides read TGTGCCAGCAGTTACTCCGGGGGGATCCGGTCCTACGGGCAGTACTTC. It yields the protein CASSYSGGIRSYGQYF.

This clonotype was seen a handful of times. The chain links TRBV3-1 to TRBJ2-1; 12 nucleotides align to TRBD2. J was trimmed by 6 bases and V by 2 bases; bases with no gene match: 8. The CDR3 contains 17 residues. Germline CDR1 LGHDT, CDR2 YNNKEL (reference sequence). The CDR3 DNA follows: TGTGCCAGCAGCCAAACCGGACTAGCGGGGTCGGCCAATGAGCAGTTCTTC. This encodes CASSQTGLAGSANEQFF.

The rearrangement uses TRBV5-6 and TRBJ2-2; D gene unclear. Trimming stripped 4 bases from V and 6 bases from J, with 10 bases between. The CDR3 length is 13 residues. Germline assignment: CDR1 SGHDT and CDR2 YYEEEE. CDR3 residues: CASSPDQAGELFF. In nucleotides, the CDR3 is TGTGCCAGCAGCCCGGACCAGGCCGGGGAGCTGTTTTTT.

The J gene is TRBJ1-2, the V gene TRBV2; no reliable D call. Looked up from germline, CDR1 is SNHLY and CDR2 is FYNNEI. The CDR3 contains 12 residues. V was trimmed by 7 bases and J by 4 bases, leaving 10 bases between them. CDR3 in DNA: TGTGCCAGCACAGCTTTAGCCTATGGCTACACCTTC. Residues: CASTALAYGYTF.

V and J are TRBV19 and TRBJ1-1; possible D gene TRBD1, 6 bases. V was clipped by 10 bases and J by 4 bases, with 16 bases between them. The CDR3 totals 13 residues. Germline loops: CDR1 LNHDA, CDR2 SQIVND (reference sequence). The CDR3 nucleotides read TGTGCCACAATAACAGGGACCGTCACTGAAGCTTTCTTT. Its translation is CATITGTVTEAFF.

The chain links TRBV7-2 to TRBJ2-4, with 9 bases that match TRBD2. The CDR3 runs 14 residues. V gave up 5 bases and J gave up 8 bases; unmatched junction bases: 7. The germline CDR1 and CDR2 sequences are SGHTA and FQGNSA. The chain's CDR3 is CASSPAGGEDIQYF. CDR3 nucleotides: TGTGCCAGCAGCCCGGCGGGGGGGGAGGACATTCAGTACTTC.

The V call is TRBV24-1, the J call TRBJ2-3, with 11 bases lining up with TRBD1. The germline V gene has CDR1 KGHDR and CDR2 SFDVKD. The CDR3 contains 16 residues. V shed 3 bases, J shed 2 bases, and the junction held 3 bases outside the gene matches. The CDR3 protein is CATSDAGQGATDTQYF. The CDR3 coding sequence is TGTGCCACCAGTGATGCCGGACAGGGGGCCACAGATACGCAGTATTTT.

This clonotype occurred many times. The rearrangement uses TRBV28 and TRBJ2-7; D unresolved. The CDR3 covers 15 residues. Germline lookup yields CDR1 MDHEN and CDR2 SYDVKM. Trimming took off 1 base at V and 6 bases at J, with 16 bases between the two ends. CDR3: CASSLYRDPLGEQYF. The CDR3 nucleotides read TGTGCCAGCAGTTTATATCGTGACCCCCTCGGCGAGCAGTACTTC.

This chain connects TRBV3-1 to TRBJ1-6; a weak D match, TRBD1 (5 bases). Per the germline V gene, CDR1 is LGHDT and CDR2 is YNNKEL (reference sequence). The CDR3 loop spans 16 amino acids. The germline V and J ends were trimmed by 0 bases and 8 bases, with 14 bases remaining between them. The chain's CDR3 is CASSQETVGQHSPLHF. Written as DNA, the CDR3 is TGTGCCAGCAGCCAAGAGACAGTCGGGCAGCATTCACCCCTCCACTTT. Full variable domain (outside the CDR3, taken from reference TRBV3-1 and TRBJ1-6): DTAVSQTPKYLVTQMGNDKSIKCEQNLGHDTMYWYKQDSKKFLKIMFSYNNKELIINETVPNRFSPKSPDKAHLNLHINSLELGDSAVYFCASSQETVGQHSPLHFGNGTRLTVT.

This clonotype was detected only a few times. The chain combines TRBV12-3 or TRBV12-4 with TRBJ2-7, with D perhaps TRBD2 (6 bases). The V end was cut by 6 bases, the J end by 0 bases, with 12 bases between. The CDR3 is made up of 14 amino acids. The CDR3 region is CASSPRGTSYEQYF. The CDR3 DNA sequence: TGTGCCAGCAGCCCTCGCGGGACCTCCTACGAGCAGTACTTC.

Only one count was recorded for this clonotype. The gene calls are TRBV7-7 and TRBJ2-1; tentatively, D is TRBD1 (5 bases). V dropped 2 bases and J dropped 10 bases, with 18 bases sitting between them. This CDR3 region has 15 residues. Per the germline V gene, CDR1 is SSHAT and CDR2 is FNYEAQ (reference sequence). This chain's CDR3 is CASSLWTPDSSEQFF. The CDR3 DNA sequence: TGTGCCAGCAGCTTATGGACACCCGACAGCAGCGAGCAGTTCTTC.

CDR3 amino acids: CASSELAGDPKEQFF. The CDR3, as DNA: TGCGCCAGCAGTGAGCTAGCGGGGGACCCGAAGGAGCAGTTCTTC. This chain connects TRBV10-2 to TRBJ2-1; 10 bases are a match to TRBD2. V lost 2 bases to trimming and J lost 10 bases; unmatched junction nucleotides: 8. The length of the CDR3 is 15 residues. Germline assignment: CDR1 WSHSY and CDR2 SAAADI.

This clonotype was counted only a few times. The V call is TRBV5-5, the J call TRBJ2-5, with 11 bases that match TRBD2. The germline V gene has CDR1 SGHKS and CDR2 YYEKEE (reference sequence). Trimming cost V 4 bases and J 4 bases; bases outside gene matches: 9. The CDR3 totals 16 residues. The CDR3 nucleotides read TGTGCCAGCAGCCCCTATAGCGGGGGGGCCCGAGAGACCCAGTACTTC. Encoded protein: CASSPYSGGARETQYF.

This clonotype came up a few times. This chain connects TRBV7-9 to TRBJ2-3; TRBD1 is a possible D gene (6 bases). Germline V CDR1 and CDR2: SEHNR, FQNEAQ (reference sequence). With 2 bases removed from V and 4 bases from J, the gap between germline ends came to 13 bases. The CDR3 has 15 residues. CDR3 coding DNA: TGTGCCAGCAGCTTATGGCAGGGGACCGCAGATACGCAGTATTTT. Residues: CASSLWQGTADTQYF.

This clonotype was recorded a few times. The genes are TRBV12-3 or TRBV12-4 and TRBJ1-2; D is unclear. V was shortened by 5 bases and J by 6 bases, with 13 bases between the two germline ends. The CDR3 loop spans 13 amino acids. The CDR3 loop reads CASSRTPRDGYTF. Written as DNA, the CDR3 is TGTGCCAGCAGTCGGACCCCGAGGGATGGCTACACCTTC.